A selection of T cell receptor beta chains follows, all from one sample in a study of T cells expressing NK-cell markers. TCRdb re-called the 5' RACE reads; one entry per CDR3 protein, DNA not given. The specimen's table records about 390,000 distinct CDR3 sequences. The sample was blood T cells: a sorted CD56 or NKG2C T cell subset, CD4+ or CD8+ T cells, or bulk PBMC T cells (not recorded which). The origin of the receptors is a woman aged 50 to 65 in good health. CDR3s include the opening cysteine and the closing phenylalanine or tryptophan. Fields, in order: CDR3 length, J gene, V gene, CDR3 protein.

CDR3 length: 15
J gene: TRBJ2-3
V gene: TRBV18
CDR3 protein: CASSQDGGVGDTQYF

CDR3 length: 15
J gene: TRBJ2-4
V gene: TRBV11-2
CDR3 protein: CASSFGSGTKNIQYF

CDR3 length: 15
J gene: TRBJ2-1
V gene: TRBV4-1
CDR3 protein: CASRKPGPSGNEQFF

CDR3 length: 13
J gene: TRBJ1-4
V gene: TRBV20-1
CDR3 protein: CSAYRGSNEKLFF

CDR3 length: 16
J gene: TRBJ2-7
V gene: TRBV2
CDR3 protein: CASSEGRGQRPYEQYF

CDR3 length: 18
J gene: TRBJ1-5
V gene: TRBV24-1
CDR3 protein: CATSDSRDRDRSNQPQHF

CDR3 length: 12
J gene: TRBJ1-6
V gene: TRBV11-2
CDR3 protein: CASSLEPLHLHF

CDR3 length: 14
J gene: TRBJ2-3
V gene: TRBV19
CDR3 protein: CASSQHRGTDTQYF

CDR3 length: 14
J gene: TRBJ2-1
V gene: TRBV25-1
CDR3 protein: CATSTSGSSNEQFF

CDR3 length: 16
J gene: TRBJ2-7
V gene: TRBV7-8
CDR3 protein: CASSPRVVGISYEQYF

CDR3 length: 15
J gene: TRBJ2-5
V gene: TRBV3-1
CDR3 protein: CASSRGRTVMETQYF

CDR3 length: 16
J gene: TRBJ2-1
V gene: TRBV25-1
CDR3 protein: CASNPPQGVGYNEQFF

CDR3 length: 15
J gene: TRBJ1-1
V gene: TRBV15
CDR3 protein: CATSRDPRGGTEAFF

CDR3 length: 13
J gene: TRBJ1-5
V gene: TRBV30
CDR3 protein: CAWSDTGRQPQHF

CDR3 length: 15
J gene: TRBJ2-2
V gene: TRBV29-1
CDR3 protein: CSVYSRRTNTGELFF

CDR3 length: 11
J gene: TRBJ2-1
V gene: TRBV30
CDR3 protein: CAWDGTPEQFF

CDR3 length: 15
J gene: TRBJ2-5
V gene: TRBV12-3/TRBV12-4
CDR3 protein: CASSLGLRSEETQYF

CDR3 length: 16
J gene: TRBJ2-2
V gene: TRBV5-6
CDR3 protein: CASSENRGSVTGELFF

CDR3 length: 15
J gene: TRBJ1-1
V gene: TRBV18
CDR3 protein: CASSPTDGRNTEAFF

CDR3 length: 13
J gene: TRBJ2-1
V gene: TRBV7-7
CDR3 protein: CASSLSSSTEQFF

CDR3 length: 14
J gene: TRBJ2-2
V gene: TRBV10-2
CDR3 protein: CASSRVGKTGELFF

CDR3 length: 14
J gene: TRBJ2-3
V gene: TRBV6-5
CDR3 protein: CASSYNQDEDTQYF

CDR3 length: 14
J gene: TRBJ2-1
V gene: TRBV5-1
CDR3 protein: CASSLATGDNEQFF

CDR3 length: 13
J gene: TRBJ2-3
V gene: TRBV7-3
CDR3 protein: CASSRPSEWGQYF

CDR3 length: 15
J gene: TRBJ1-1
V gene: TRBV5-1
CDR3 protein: CASSGGDRLNTEAFF

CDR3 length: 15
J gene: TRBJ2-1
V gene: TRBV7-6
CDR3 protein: CASSARDLDYNEQFF

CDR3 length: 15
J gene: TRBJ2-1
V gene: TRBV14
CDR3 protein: CASSQGMAGDGEQFF

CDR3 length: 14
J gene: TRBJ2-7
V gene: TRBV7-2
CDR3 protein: CASSLPDLSYEQYF

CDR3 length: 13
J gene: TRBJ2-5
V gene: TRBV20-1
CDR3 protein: CSARSGAQETQYF

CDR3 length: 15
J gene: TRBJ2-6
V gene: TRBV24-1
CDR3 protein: CATSDLGSGANVLTF